This T cell receptor (beta chain) was identified in a study of early T cells in non-severe SARS-CoV-2 infection. Overall study: From unsorted whole blood, bulk RNA was sequenced, and the chains remained unpaired. Study-level results: Comparison of clonotypes with VDJdb favored anti-spike CD8 responses while missing private and CD4 specificities.

The J segment lost 4 bases and the V segment lost 6 bases, leaving 14 bases of the junction unmatched. Germline V gene sequence: CDR1 ENHRY, CDR2 SYGVKD. This CDR3 has 16 amino acids. This clonotype has a count of ten or more. Its antigen is not identified. Molecules of cDNA were individually given unique molecular identifiers that were attached to them. MiXCR, applied by TCRdb to the 5' RACE reads, yields one record per CDR3 protein. This table has tens of thousands of distinct CDR3 sequences, 6% to 8.5% appearing once. This sequence joins TRBV10-3 and TRBJ2-7, with 8 bases matching TRBD1. The specimen was whole blood. This TCR was sampled from an adult who was a healthcare worker with PCR-confirmed SARS-CoV-2 infection or an uninfected control (not recorded which). The CDR3 spells CAIRDRDSSGTYEQYF. CDR3 DNA: TGTGCCATCAGGGACAGGGACTCGTCAGGGACGTACGAGCAGTACTTC.